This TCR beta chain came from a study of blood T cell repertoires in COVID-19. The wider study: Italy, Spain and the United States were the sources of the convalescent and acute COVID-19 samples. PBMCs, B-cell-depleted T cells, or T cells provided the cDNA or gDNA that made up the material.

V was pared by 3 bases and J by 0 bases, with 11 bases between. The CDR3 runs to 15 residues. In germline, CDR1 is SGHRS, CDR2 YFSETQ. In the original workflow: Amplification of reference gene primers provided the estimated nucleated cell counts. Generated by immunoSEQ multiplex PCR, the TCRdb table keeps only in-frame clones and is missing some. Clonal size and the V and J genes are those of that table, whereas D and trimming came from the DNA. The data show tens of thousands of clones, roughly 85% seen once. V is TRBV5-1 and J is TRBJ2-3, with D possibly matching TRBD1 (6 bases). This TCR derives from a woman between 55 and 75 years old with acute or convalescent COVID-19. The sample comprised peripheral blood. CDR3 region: CASSWKTGSTDTQYF. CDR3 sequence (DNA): TGCGCCAGCAGCTGGAAAACAGGGAGCACAGATACGCAGTATTTT.